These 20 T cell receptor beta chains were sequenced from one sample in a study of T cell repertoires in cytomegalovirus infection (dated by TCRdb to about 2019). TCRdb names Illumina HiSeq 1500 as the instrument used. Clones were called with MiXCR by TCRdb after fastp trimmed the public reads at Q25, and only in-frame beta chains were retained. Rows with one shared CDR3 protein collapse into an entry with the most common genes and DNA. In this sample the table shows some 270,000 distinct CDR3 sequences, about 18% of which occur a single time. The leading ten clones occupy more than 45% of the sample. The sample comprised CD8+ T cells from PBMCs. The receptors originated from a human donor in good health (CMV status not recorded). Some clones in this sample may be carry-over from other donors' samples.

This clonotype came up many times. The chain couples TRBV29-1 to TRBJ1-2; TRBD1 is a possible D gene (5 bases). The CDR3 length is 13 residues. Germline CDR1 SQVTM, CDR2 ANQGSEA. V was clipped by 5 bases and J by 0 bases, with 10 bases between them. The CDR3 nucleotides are TGCAGCGTTAAGACAGCCTCTAACTATGGCTACACCTTC. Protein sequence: CSVKTASNYGYTF.

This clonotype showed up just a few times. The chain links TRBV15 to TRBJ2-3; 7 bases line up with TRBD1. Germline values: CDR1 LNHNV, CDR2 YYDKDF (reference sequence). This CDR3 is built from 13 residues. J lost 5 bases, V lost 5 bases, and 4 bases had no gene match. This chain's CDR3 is CATSGYRGDTQYF. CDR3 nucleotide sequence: TGTGCCACCAGCGGATACAGGGGAGATACGCAGTATTTT.

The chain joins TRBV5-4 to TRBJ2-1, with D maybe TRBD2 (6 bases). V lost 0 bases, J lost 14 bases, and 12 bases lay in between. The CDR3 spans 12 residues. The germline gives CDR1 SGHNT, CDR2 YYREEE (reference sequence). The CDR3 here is CASSLGLEVKFF. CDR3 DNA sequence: TGTGCCAGCAGCTTGGGACTAGAAGTTAAGTTCTTC.

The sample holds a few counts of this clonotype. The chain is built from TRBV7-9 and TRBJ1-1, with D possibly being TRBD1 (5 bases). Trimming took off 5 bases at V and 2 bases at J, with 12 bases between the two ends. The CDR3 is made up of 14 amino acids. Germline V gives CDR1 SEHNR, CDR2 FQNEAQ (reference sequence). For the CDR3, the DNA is TGTGCCAGCAGCCCCGAGGGGATTAACACTGAAGCTTTCTTT. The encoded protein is CASSPEGINTEAFF.

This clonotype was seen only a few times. The CDR3 spells CSGADVGQPQHF. The CDR3 DNA sequence: TGCAGCGGCGCGGATGTTGGCCAGCCCCAGCATTTT. The chain links TRBV29-1 to TRBJ1-5; D uncertain. The length of the CDR3 is 12 residues. The V end was cut by 7 bases, the J end by 7 bases, with 14 bases between. From germline, CDR1 is SQVTM and CDR2 ANQGSEA.

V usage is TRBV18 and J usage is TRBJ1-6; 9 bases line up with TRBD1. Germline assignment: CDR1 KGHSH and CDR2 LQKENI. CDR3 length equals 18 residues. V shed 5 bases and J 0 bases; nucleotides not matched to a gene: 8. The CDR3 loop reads CASSVRGQGSSYNSPLHF. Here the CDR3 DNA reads TGTGCCAGCTCAGTCCGGGGACAGGGAAGCTCCTATAATTCACCCCTCCACTTT.

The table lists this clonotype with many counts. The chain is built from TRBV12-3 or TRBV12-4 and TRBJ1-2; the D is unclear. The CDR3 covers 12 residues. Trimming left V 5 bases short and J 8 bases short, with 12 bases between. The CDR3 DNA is TGTGCCAGCAGTCAGAGTCCTGACGGCTACACCTTC. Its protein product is CASSQSPDGYTF.

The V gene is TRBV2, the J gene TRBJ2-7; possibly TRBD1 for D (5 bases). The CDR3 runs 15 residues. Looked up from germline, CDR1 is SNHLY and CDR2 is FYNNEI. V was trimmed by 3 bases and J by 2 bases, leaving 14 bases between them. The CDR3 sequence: CASSDLPDNTYEQYF. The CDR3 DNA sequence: TGTGCCAGCAGTGATCTCCCGGACAACACCTACGAGCAGTACTTC.

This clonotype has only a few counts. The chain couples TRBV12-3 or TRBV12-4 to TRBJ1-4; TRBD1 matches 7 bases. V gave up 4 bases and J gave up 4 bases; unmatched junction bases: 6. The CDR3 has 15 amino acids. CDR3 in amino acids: CASSSTGTGNEKLFF. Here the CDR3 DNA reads TGTGCCAGCAGTTCGACAGGGACGGGTAATGAAAAACTGTTTTTT.

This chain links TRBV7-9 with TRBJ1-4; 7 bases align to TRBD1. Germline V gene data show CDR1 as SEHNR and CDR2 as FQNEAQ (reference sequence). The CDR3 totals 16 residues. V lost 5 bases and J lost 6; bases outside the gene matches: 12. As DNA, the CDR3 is TGTGCCAGCAGCCCCTCTTCCGGGACAGTATATGAAAAACTGTTTTTT. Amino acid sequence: CASSPSSGTVYEKLFF.

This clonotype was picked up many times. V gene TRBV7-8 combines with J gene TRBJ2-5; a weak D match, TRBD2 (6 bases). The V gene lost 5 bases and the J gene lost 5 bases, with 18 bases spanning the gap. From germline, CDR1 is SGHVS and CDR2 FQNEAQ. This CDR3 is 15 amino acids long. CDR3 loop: CASSQSGPGGETQYF. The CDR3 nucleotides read TGTGCCAGCAGCCAATCGGGCCCCGGAGGGGAGACCCAGTACTTC.

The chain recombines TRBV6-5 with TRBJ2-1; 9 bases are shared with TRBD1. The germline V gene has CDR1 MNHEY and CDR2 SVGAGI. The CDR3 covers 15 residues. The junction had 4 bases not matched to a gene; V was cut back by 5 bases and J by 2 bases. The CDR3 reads CASSEDRGAYNEQFF. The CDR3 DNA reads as TGTGCCAGCAGTGAAGACAGGGGGGCCTACAATGAGCAGTTCTTC.

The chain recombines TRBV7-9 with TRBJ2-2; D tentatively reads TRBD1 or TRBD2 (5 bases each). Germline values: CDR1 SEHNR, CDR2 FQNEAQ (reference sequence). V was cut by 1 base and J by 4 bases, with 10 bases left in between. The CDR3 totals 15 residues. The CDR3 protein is CASSLGPGTTGELFF. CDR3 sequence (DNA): TGTGCCAGCAGCTTAGGACCGGGGACCACCGGGGAGCTGTTTTTT.

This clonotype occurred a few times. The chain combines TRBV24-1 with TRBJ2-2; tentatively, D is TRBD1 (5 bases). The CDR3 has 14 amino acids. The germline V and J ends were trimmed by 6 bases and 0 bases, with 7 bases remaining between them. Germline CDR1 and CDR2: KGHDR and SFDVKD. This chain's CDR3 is CATSTGANTGELFF. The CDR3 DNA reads TGTGCCACCAGTACAGGCGCGAACACCGGGGAGCTGTTTTTT.

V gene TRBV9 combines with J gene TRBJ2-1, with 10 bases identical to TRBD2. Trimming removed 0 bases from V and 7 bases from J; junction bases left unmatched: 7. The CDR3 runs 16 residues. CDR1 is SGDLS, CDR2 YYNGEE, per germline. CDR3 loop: CASSVGVAGGENEQFF. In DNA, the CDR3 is TGTGCCAGCAGCGTAGGAGTAGCGGGGGGCGAAAATGAGCAGTTCTTC.

The CDR3 DNA follows: TGTGCCAGCAAAGGGGGCCTTTCCACAGATACGCAGTATTTT. Residues: CASKGGLSTDTQYF. This rearrangement joins TRBV6-2 or TRBV6-3 to TRBJ2-3; 7 nucleotides match TRBD1. The CDR3 runs to 14 residues. V was pared by 7 bases and J by 2 bases, with 6 bases of the junction left unmatched. Germline CDR1 is MNHEY and CDR2 is SVGEGT.

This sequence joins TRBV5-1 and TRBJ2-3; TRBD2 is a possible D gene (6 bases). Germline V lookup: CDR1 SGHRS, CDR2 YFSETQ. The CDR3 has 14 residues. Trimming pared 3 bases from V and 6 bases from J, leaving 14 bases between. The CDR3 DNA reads TGCGCCAGCAGCTCGGGACTGACGGCCGATACGCAGTATTTT. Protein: CASSSGLTADTQYF.

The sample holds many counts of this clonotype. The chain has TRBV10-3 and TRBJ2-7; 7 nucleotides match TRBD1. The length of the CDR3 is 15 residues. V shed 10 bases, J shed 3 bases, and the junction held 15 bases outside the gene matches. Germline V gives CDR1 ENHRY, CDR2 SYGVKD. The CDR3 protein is CATTGAETPFYEQYF. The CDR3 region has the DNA TGTGCCACCACAGGGGCAGAGACTCCCTTCTACGAGCAGTACTTC.

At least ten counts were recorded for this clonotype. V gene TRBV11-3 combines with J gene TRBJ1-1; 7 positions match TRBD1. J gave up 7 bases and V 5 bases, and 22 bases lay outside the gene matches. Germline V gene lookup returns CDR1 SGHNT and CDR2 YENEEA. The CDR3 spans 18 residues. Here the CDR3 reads CASSPSDRGGRANLEAFF. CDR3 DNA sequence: TGTGCCAGCAGCCCCAGTGATAGAGGGGGCCGAGCAAATCTTGAAGCTTTCTTT.

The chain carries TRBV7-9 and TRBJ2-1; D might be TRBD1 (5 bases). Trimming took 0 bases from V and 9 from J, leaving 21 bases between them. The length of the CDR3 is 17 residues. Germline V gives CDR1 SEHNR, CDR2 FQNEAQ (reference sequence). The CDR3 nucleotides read TGTGCCAGCAGCTTAGCGCAGGGCCCAACCGCCCGGCGTGAGCAGTTCTTC. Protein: CASSLAQGPTARREQFF.